This TCR beta chain came from a study of regulatory T cells in long-lasting Graves disease. Combining iRepertoire HTBI primers with Arm-PCR of CDR3 regions, the authors built TCR beta libraries. TCRdb itself ran the multiplex PCR reads through MiXCR, one entry per CDR3 protein. The sample lists about 440,000 distinct CDR3 sequences; 14% to 15% were seen once. The CDR3 is made up of 16 amino acids. Trimming left V 4 bases short and J 4 bases short, with 17 bases between. Germline CDR1 and CDR2: SGHRS and YFSETQ. Indicated time point: newly diagnosed GD, antithyroid drugs for less than 3 months. There was RNA extracted from PBMCs, and the TCR library was made from it. These data were also reused for a study on T cells in Graves' hyperthyroidism and ophthalmopathy. As reported in that work: Blood samples included most of the expanded thyroid clonotypes exceeding 0.001.

The material sequenced was peripheral blood mononuclear cells (PBMCs), taken at new diagnosis, from a patient treated with antithyroid drugs. The J gene is TRBJ2-2, the V gene TRBV5-1, with D perhaps TRBD1 (7 bases). The sequence was collected from a woman aged 25 to 39 with Graves disease. The CDR3 sequence: CASSTNPGGGTGELFF. CDR3 coding DNA: TGCGCCAGCAGCACGAATCCAGGGGGAGGCACCGGGGAGCTGTTTTTT.